This entry concerns a single T cell receptor beta chain. The CDR3 totals 15 residues. V was shortened by 7 bases and J by 5 bases, with 20 bases between the two germline ends. In germline, CDR1 is MDHEN, CDR2 SYDVKM. The data belong to a study of blood T cell repertoires in COVID-19. On the study more broadly: Material from acute and convalescent COVID-19 was sourced from the United States, Italy and Spain.

Authors' processing steps: For nucleated cells, counts were estimated from reference gene primer amplification. The table came from immunoSEQ multiplex PCR; TCRdb's copy has only in-frame clones and leaves some out. D and trimming come from the DNA, and the V and J calls and clone size come from that table. The sample records a few hundred thousand clones, 85% to 90% being singletons. Sequenced material: peripheral blood. The receptor was derived from a woman in her thirties or forties who had recovered from COVID-19. The chain has TRBV28 and TRBJ1-2; D is unresolved. For the CDR3, the DNA is TGTGCCAGCACCTCCTCCCCCACGGTCAAATATGGCTACACCTTC. Amino acids: CASTSSPTVKYGYTF.